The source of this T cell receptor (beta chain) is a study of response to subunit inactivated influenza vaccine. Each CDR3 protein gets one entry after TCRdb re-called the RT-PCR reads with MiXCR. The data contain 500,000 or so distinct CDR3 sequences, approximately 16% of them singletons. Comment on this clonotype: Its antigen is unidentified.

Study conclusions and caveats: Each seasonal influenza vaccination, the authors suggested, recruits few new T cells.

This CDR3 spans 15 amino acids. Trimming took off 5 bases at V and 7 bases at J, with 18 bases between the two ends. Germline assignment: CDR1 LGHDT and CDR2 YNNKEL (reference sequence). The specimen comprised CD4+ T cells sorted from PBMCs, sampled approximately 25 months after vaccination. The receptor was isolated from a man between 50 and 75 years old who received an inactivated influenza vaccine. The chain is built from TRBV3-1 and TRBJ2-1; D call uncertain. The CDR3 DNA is TGTGCCAGCAGCACACAGCACTGGGGTAGGAATGAGCAGTTCTTC. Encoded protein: CASSTQHWGRNEQFF.